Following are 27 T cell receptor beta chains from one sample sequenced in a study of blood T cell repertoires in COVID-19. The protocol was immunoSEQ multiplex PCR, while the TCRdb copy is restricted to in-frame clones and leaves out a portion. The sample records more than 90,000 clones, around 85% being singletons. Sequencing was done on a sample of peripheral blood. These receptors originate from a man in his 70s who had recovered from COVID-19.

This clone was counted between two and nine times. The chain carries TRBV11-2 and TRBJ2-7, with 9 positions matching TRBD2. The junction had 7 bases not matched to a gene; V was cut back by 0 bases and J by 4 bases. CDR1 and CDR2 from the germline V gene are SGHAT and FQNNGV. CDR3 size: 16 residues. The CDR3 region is CASSLDGEREAYEQYF. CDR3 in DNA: TGTGCCAGCAGCTTAGATGGCGAGCGGGAGGCATACGAGCAGTACTTC. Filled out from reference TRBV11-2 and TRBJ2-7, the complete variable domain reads EAGVAQSPRYKIIEKRQSVAFWCNPISGHATLYWYQQILGQGPKLLIQFQNNGVVDDSQLPKDRFSAERLKGVDSTLKIQPAKLEDSAVYLCASSLDGEREAYEQYFGPGTRLTVT.

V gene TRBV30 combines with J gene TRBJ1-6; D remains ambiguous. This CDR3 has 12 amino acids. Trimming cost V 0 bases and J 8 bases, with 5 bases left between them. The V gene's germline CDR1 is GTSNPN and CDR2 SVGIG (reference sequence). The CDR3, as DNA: TGTGCCTGGAGTGTACTATATTCACCCCTCCACTTT. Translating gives CAWSVLYSPLHF.

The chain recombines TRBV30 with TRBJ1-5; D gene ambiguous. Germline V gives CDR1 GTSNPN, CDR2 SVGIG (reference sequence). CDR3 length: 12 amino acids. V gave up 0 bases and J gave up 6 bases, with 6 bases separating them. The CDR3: CAWSVLGQPQHF. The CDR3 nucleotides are TGTGCCTGGAGTGTACTCGGTCAGCCCCAGCATTTT.

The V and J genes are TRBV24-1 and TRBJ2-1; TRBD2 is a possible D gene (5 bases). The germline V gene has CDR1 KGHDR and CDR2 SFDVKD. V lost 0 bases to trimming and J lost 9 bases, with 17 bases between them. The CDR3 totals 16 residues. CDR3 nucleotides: TGTGCCACCAGTGATTTGCTCACTGGGGAGCGGAGTGAGCAGTTCTTC. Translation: CATSDLLTGERSEQFF.

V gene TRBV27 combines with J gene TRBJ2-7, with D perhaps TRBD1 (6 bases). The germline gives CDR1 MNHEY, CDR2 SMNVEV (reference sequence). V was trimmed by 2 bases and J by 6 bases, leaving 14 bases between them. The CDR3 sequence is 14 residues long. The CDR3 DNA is TGTGCCAGCAGTTTAAACCCAGGGGACGCCGAGCAGTACTTC. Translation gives CASSLNPGDAEQYF.

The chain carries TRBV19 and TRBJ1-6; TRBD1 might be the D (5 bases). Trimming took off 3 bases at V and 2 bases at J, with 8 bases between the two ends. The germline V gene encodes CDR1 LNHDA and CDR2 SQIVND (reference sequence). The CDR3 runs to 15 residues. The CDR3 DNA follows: TGTGCCAGTAGTATTCGACAGCCCTATAATTCACCCCTCCACTTT. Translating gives CASSIRQPYNSPLHF.

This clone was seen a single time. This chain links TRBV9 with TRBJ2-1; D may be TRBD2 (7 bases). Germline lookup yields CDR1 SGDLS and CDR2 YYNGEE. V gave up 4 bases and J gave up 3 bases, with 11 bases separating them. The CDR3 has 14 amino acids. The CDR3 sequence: CASSQGGVYNEQFF. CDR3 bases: TGTGCCAGCAGCCAAGGGGGGGTCTACAATGAGCAGTTCTTC.

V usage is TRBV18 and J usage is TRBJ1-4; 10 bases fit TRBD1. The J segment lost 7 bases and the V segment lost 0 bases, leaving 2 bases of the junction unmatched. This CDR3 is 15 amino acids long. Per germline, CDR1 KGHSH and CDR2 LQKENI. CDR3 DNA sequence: TGTGCCAGCTCACCACCTGGACAGGGGGGTGAAAAACTGTTTTTT. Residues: CASSPPGQGGEKLFF. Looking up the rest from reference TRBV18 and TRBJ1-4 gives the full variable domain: NAGVMQNPRHLVRRRGQEARLRCSPMKGHSHVYWYRQLPEEGLKFMVYLQKENIIDESGMPKERFSAEFPKEGPSILRIQQVVRGDSAAYFCASSPPGQGGEKLFFGSGTQLSVL.

The CDR3 region is CASSKYAGGGELFF. The CDR3 nucleotides are TGTGCCAGCAGTAAATACGCCGGTGGCGGGGAGCTGTTTTTT. The V gene is TRBV7-3, the J gene TRBJ2-2, with no clear D. The germline V and J ends were trimmed by 6 bases and 7 bases, with 15 bases remaining between them. Germline CDR1 SGHTA, CDR2 FQGTGA. This CDR3 contains 14 residues.

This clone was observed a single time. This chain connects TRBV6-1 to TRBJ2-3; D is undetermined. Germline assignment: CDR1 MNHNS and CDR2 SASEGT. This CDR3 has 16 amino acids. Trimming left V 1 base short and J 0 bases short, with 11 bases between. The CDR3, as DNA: TGTGCCAGCAGTGAAGGTGTCGGTACTAGCACAGATACGCAGTATTTT. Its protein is CASSEGVGTSTDTQYF.

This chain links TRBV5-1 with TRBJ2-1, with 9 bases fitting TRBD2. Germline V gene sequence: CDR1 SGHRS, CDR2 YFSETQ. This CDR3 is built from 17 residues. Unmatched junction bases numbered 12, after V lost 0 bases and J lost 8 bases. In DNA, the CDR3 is TGCGCCAGCAGCTTGGTCCGCGGGAGGGACGGGATCGATGAGCAGTTCTTC. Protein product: CASSLVRGRDGIDEQFF. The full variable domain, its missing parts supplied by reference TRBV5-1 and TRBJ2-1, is KAGVTQTPRYLIKTRGQQVTLSCSPISGHRSVSWYQQTPGQGLQFLFEYFSETQRNKGNFPGRFSGRQFSNSRSEMNVSTLELGDSALYLCASSLVRGRDGIDEQFFGPGTRLTVL.

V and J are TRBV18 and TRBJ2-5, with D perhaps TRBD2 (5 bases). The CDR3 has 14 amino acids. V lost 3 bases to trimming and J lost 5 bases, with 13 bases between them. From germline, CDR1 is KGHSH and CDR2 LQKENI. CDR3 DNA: TGTGCCAGCTCACCCAACGGATCGGGGGAGACCCAGTACTTC. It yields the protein CASSPNGSGETQYF.

The CDR3 bases are TGTGCCAGCAGCTTAGGATTCGGGGAGGAAGCTTTCTTT. Translated, it gives CASSLGFGEEAFF. The chain recombines TRBV13 with TRBJ1-1; D unresolved. V was shortened by 0 bases and J by 8 bases, with 10 bases between the two germline ends. This CDR3 is 13 amino acids long. Germline lookup yields CDR1 PRHDT and CDR2 FYEKMQ (reference sequence).

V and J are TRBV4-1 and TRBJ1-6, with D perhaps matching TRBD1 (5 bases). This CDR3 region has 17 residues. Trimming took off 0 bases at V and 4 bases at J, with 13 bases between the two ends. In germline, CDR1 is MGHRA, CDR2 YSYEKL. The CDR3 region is CASSQDRQGPYNSPLHF. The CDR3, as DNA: TGCGCCAGCAGCCAAGATCGGCAGGGCCCTTATAATTCACCCCTCCACTTT.

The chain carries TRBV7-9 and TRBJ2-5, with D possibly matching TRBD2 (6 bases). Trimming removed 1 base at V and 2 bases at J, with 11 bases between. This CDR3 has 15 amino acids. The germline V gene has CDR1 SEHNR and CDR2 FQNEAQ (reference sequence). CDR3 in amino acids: CASSLGGGGQETQYF. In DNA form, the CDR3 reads TGTGCCAGCAGCTTAGGGGGAGGAGGACAAGAGACCCAGTACTTC.

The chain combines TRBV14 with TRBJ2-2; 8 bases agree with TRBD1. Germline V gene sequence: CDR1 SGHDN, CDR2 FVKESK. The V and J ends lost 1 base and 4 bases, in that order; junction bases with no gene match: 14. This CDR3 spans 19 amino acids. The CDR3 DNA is TGTGCCAGCAGCCAAGGGCAGGGGGCAGGTCCCCAGGGCACCGGGGAGCTGTTTTTT. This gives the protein CASSQGQGAGPQGTGELFF. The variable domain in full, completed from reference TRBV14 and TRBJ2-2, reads EAGVTQFPSHSVIEKGQTVTLRCDPISGHDNLYWYRRVMGKEIKFLLHFVKESKQDESGMPNNRFLAERTGGTYSTLKVQPAELEDSGVYFCASSQGQGAGPQGTGELFFGEGSRLTVL.

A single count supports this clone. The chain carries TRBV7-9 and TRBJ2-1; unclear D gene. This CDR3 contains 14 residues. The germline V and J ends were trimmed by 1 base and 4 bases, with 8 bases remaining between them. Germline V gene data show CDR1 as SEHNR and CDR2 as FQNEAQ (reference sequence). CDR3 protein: CASSLVGNYNEQFF. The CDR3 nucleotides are TGTGCCAGCAGCTTAGTTGGCAATTACAATGAGCAGTTCTTC.

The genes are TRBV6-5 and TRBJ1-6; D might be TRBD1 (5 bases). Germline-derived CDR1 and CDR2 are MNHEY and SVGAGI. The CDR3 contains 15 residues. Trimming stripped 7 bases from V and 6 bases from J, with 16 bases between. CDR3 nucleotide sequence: TGTGCCAGCAACGTTAACCAGGGCAGTAATTCACCCCTCCACTTT. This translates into CASNVNQGSNSPLHF.

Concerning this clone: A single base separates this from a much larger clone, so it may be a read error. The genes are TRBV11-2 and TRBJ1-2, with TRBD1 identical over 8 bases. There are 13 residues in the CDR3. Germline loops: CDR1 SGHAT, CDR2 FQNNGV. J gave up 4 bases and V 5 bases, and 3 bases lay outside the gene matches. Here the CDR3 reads CASSPGQGYGYTF. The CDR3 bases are TGTGCCAGCAGCCCCGGACAGGGCTATGGCTACACCTTC.

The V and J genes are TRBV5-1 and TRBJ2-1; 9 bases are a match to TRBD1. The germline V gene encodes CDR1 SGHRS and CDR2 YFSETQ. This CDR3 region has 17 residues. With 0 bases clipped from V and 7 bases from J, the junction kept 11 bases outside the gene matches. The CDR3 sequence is CASSLDPGQGLSNEQFF. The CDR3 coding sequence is TGCGCCAGCAGCTTGGATCCGGGACAGGGTTTAAGTAATGAGCAGTTCTTC.

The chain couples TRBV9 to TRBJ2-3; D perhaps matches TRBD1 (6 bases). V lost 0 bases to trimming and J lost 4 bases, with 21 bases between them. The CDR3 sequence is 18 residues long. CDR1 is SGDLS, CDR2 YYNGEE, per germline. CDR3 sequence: CASSVGQGGGRGSDTQYF. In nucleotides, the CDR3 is TGTGCCAGCAGCGTAGGTCAAGGTGGGGGTAGGGGGTCAGATACGCAGTATTTT.

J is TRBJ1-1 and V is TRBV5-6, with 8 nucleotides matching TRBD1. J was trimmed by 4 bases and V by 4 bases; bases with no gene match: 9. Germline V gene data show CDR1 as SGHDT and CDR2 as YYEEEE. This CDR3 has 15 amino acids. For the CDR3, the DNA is TGTGCCAGCAGCAACGACAGGGGATTGGGCACTGAAGCTTTCTTT. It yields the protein CASSNDRGLGTEAFF. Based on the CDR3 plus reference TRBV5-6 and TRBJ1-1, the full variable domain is DAGVTQSPTHLIKTRGQQVTLRCSPKSGHDTVSWYQQALGQGPQFIFQYYEEEERQRGNFPDRFSGHQFPNYSSELNVNALLLGDSALYLCASSNDRGLGTEAFFGQGTRLTVV.

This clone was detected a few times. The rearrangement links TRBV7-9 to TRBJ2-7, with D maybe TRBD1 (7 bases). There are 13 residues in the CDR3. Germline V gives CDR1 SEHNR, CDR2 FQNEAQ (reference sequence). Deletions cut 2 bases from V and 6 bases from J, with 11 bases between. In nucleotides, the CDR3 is TGTGCCAGCAGCTTACAGGGGGGTAGCGAGCAGTACTTC. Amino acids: CASSLQGGSEQYF.

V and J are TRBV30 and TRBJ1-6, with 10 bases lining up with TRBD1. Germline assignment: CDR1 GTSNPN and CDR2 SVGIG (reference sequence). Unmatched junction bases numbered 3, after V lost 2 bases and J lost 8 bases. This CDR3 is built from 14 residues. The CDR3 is CAWSRTGGYSPLHF. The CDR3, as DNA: TGTGCCTGGAGTAGGACAGGGGGATATTCACCCCTCCACTTT. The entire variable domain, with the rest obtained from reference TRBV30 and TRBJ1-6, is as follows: SQTIHQWPATLVQPVGSPLSLECTVEGTSNPNLYWYRQAAGRGLQLLFYSVGIGQISSEVPQNLSASRPQDRQFILSSKKLLLSDSGFYLCAWSRTGGYSPLHFGNGTRLTVT.

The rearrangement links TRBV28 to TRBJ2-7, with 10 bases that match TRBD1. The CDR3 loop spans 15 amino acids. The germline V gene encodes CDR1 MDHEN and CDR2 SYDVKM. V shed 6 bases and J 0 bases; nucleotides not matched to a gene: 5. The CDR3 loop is CASRGGQGSSYEQYF. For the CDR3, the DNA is TGTGCCAGCAGGGGGGGACAGGGGAGCTCCTACGAGCAGTACTTC.

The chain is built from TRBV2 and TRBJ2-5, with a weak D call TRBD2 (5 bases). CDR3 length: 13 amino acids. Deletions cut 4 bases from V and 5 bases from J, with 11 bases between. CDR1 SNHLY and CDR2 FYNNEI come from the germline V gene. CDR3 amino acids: CASSGERKETQYF. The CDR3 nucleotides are TGTGCCAGCAGTGGGGAGAGGAAGGAGACCCAGTACTTC.

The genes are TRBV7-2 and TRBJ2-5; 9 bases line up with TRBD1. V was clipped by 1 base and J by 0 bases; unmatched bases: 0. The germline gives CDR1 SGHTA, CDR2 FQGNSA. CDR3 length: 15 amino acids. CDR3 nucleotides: TGTGCCAGCAGCTTAGGGGACAGGGACCAAGAGACCCAGTACTTC. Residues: CASSLGDRDQETQYF.